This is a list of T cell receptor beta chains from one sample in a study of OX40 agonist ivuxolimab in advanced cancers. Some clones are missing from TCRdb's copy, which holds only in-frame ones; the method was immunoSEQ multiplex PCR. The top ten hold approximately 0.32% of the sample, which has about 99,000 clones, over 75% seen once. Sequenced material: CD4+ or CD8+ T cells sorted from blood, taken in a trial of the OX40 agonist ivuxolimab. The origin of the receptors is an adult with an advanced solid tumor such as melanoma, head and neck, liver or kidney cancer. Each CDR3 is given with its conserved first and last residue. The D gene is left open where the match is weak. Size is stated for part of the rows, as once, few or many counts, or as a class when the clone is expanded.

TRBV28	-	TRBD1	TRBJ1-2	CASSPGQGGYGYTF	TGTGCCAGCAGTCCCGGACAGGGAGGCTATGGCTACACCTTC
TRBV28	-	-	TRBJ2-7	CASSTDGYEQYF	TGTGCCAGCAGCACGGACGGCTACGAGCAGTACTTC
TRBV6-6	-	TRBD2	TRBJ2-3	CAGGGNLRTDTQYF	TGTGCCGGCGGGGGGAACCTACGCACAGATACGCAGTATTTT
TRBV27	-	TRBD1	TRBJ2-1	CASSKDRGHNEQFF	TGTGCCAGCAGCAAGGACAGGGGGCACAATGAGCAGTTCTTC
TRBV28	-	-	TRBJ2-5	CASSLARETQYF	TGTGCCAGCAGTTTAGCCAGAGAGACCCAGTACTTC
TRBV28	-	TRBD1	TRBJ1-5	CASSLRQGESQPQHF	TGTGCCAGCAGTTTGCGCCAGGGGGAATCGCAGCCCCAGCATTTT
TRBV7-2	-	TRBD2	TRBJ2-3	CASSLARISGTSGTDTQYF	TGTGCCAGCAGCTTAGCGAGAATAAGCGGGACTAGTGGCACAGATACGCAGTATTTT
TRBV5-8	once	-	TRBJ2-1	CASSLGTVGQPFF	TGTGCCAGCAGCTTGGGGACCGTCGGGCAGCCGTTCTTC
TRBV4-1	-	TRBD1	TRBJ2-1	CASSHPSGTGDNEQFF	TGCGCCAGCAGCCACCCCTCCGGGACAGGGGACAATGAGCAGTTCTTC
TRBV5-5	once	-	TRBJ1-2	CASSSGTAVYGYTF	TGTGCCAGCAGCTCCGGGACGGCGGTCTATGGCTACACCTTC
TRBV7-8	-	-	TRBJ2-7	CASSSRTTLSGHTHYEQYF	TGTGCCAGCAGCTCCCGCACCACATTATCGGGACATACTCACTACGAGCAGTACTTC
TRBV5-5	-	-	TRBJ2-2	CASSLAKGLANTGELFF	TGTGCCAGCAGCTTGGCCAAGGGGTTAGCCAACACCGGGGAGCTGTTTTTT
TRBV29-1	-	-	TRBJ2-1	CSVELASKVNEQFF	TGCAGCGTTGAGTTGGCTAGTAAGGTCAATGAGCAGTTCTTC
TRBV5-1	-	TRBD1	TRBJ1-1	CASTPGTATEAFF	TGCGCCAGCACACCTGGGACAGCAACTGAAGCTTTCTTT
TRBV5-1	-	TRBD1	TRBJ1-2	CASSLDNGQGLYGYTF	TGCGCCAGCAGCTTGGATAATGGACAGGGCCTCTATGGCTACACCTTC
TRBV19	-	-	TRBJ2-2	CASSIVLNTGELFF	TGTGCCAGTAGTATAGTGCTAAACACCGGGGAGCTGTTTTTT
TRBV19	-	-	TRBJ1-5	CASSIWMGAGSNQPQHF	TGTGCCAGTAGTATTTGGATGGGAGCGGGAAGCAATCAGCCCCAGCATTTT
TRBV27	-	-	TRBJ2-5	CASSLNRVAGETQYF	TGTGCCAGCAGCCTCAACCGGGTAGCTGGGGAGACCCAGTACTTC
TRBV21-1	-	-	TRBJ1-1	CASSKERTGRKTNTEAFF	TGTGCCAGCAGCAAAGAGCGAACGGGACGGAAGACGAACACTGAAGCTTTCTTT
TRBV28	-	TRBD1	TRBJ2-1	CASSLPNRGWDEQFF	TGTGCCAGCAGTTTACCAAACAGGGGCTGGGATGAGCAGTTCTTC
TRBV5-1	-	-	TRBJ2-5	CASSLVVGAQETQYF	TGCGCCAGCAGCTTGGTGGTTGGGGCCCAAGAGACCCAGTACTTC
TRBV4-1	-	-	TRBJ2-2	CASSLHSGNTGELFF	TGCGCCAGCAGCCTTCATAGCGGTAACACCGGGGAGCTGTTTTTT
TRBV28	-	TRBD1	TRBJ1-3	CASSLLGQGSNTIYF	TGTGCCAGCAGTCTCCTTGGACAGGGGTCAAACACCATATATTTT
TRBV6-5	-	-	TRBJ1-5	CASTYAISNQPQHF	TGTGCCAGCACCTACGCTATAAGCAATCAGCCCCAGCATTTT
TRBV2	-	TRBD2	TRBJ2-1	CASSDQAGIYNEQFF	TGTGCCAGCAGTGACCAAGCGGGGATCTACAATGAGCAGTTCTTC
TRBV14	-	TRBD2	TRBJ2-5	CASSQVGGLETQYF	TGTGCCAGCAGCCAAGTGGGAGGGTTGGAGACCCAGTACTTC
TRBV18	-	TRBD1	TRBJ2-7	CASSISGGTGGNEQYF	TGTGCCAGCTCAATATCCGGAGGGACAGGGGGGAACGAGCAGTACTTC
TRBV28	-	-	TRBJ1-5	CASSLSQRNQPQHF	TGTGCCAGCAGTTTGTCTCAGCGCAATCAGCCCCAGCATTTT
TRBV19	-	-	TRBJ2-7	CASGVRESGEQYF	TGTGCCAGTGGGGTCCGCGAGTCTGGCGAGCAGTACTTC
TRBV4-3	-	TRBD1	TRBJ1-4	CASSQNGEGGAFEKLFF	TGCGCCAGCAGCCAGAATGGGGAAGGGGGCGCATTTGAAAAACTGTTTTTT
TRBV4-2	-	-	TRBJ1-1	CASSFHTEAFF	TGTGCCAGCAGCTTCCACACTGAAGCTTTCTTT
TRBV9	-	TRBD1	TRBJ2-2	CASSVGTGGMNTGELFF	TGTGCCAGCAGCGTAGGGACAGGTGGTATGAACACCGGGGAGCTGTTTTTT
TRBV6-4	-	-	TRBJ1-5	CANETGKERTNQPQHF	TGTGCCAACGAAACAGGCAAGGAAAGGACTAATCAGCCCCAGCATTTT
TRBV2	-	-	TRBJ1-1	CASRKTNTEAFF	TGTGCCAGCAGGAAGACGAACACTGAAGCTTTCTTT
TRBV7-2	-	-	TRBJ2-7	CASSLRVSDSYEQYF	TGTGCCAGCAGCTTAAGGGTTAGCGACTCCTACGAGCAGTACTTC
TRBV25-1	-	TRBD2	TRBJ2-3	CASSFGTSGTGTDTQYF	TGTGCCAGCAGCTTTGGGACTAGCGGGACTGGAACAGATACGCAGTATTTT
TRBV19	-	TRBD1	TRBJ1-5	CATTRQGGWDQPQHF	TGTGCCACCACACGACAGGGGGGTTGGGATCAGCCCCAGCATTTT
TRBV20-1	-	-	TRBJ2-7	CSATNYEQYF	TGCAGTGCTACTAACTACGAGCAGTACTTC
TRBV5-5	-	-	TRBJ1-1	CASSFYGGGDTEAFF	TGTGCCAGCAGCTTTTATGGAGGGGGGGACACTGAAGCTTTCTTT
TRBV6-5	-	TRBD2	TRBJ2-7	CASREGRAGEQYF	TGTGCCAGCAGGGAAGGAAGAGCGGGGGAGCAGTACTTC
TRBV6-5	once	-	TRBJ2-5	CASSYWTTKTQYF	TGTGCCAGCAGTTACTGGACAACGAAGACCCAGTACTTC
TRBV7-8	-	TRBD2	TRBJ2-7	CASSFGTRSYEQYF	TGTGCCAGCAGCTTCGGGACTAGATCCTACGAGCAGTACTTC
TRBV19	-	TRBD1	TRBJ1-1	CASSNRATTGLKGAFF	TGTGCCAGTAGTAACCGGGCCACGACAGGGCTCAAGGGGGCTTTCTTT
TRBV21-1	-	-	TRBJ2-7	CASSKRLADTDYEQYF	TGTGCCAGCAGCAAACGACTAGCTGATACAGACTACGAGCAGTACTTC
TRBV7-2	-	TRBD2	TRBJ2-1	CASSSSGTSGTSEQFF	TGTGCCAGCAGCTCCTCCGGGACTAGCGGGACCAGTGAGCAGTTCTTC
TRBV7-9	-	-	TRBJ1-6	CASSLVLTRSYNSPLHF	TGTGCCAGCAGCTTAGTTCTGACGCGCTCCTATAATTCACCCCTCCACTTT
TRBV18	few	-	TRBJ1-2	CASSPRDWNYGYTF	TGTGCCAGCTCACCAAGGGATTGGAACTATGGCTACACCTTC
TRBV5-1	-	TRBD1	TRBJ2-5	CASSFGDRETQYF	TGCGCCAGCAGCTTTGGGGACAGAGAGACCCAGTACTTC
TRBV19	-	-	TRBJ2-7	CASSTGRGYEQYF	TGTGCCAGTAGTACTGGCAGGGGCTACGAGCAGTACTTC
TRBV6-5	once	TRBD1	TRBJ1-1	CASSWTGGLNTEAFF	TGTGCCAGCAGTTGGACAGGGGGCTTGAACACTGAAGCTTTCTTT
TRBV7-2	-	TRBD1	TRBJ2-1	CASSLVSGGPNEQFF	TGTGCCAGCAGCTTAGTGTCAGGGGGTCCCAATGAGCAGTTCTTC
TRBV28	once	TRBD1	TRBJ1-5	CASSSLGTGRQPQHF	TGTGCCAGCAGTTCCCTTGGGACAGGGCGACAGCCCCAGCATTTT